This T cell receptor beta chain derives from a study of T-cell reconstitution after alpha-beta-depleted transplantation in children. As it was prepared, the TCRbeta library received unique molecular identifiers. TCRdb independently ran MiXCR on the PCR reads; one entry per CDR3 protein. The data hold a few hundred thousand distinct CDR3 sequences, with roughly 11% observed a single time. The CDR3 is 15 residues long. The V end was cut by 1 base, the J end by 4 bases, with 14 bases between. Per germline, CDR1 SGHRS and CDR2 YFSETQ. This chain connects TRBV5-1 to TRBJ2-5, with D maybe TRBD1 (5 bases). The sequencing used PBMCs from the stem cell graft donor, collected from the stem cell graft. The receptor comes from a human donor who donated a stem cell graft to a child with acute myeloid leukemia. DNA of the CDR3: TGCGCCAGCAGCTTGCGTCCAGGGCTAGGAGAGACCCAGTACTTC. Translation: CASSLRPGLGETQYF.